Each of the 3 T cell receptor beta chains below was sequenced from the same sample in a study of circulating CD8 cells and anti-PD-1 response in melanoma. From live CD3+CD8+TCRalphabeta+ cells, four PD-1 and/or TIGIT subsets were sorted. The QIAseq Immune Repertoire TCR panel built the libraries from roughly 15 ng of total RNA. TCRdb re-called the reads through MiXCR, storing one row per CDR3 protein. The sample shows approximately 610 distinct CDR3 sequences, 6.3% of them seen only once. The specimen was CD8+ T cells from PBMCs, collected at baseline or after one month of anti-PD-1 therapy (not recorded which). The receptors shown here come from a human donor with melanoma.

By share of the sample, this clonotype is large. This chain joins TRBV7-2 and TRBJ2-3, with 12 bases fitting TRBD2. The trim removed 7 bases at V and 4 bases at J, leaving 6 bases unmatched. The CDR3 sequence is 15 residues long. Germline CDR1 and CDR2: SGHTA and FQGNSA. The CDR3 spells CASNPSGGAADTQYF. In nucleotides, the CDR3 is TGTGCCAGCAACCCTAGCGGGGGGGCCGCAGATACGCAGTATTTT.

This clonotype is labeled large. The CDR3 sequence: CAWARGTDTQYF. CDR3 nucleotide sequence: TGTGCCTGGGCCCGAGGGACAGATACGCAGTATTTT. The rearrangement joins TRBV30 to TRBJ2-3; D perhaps matches TRBD2 (5 bases). With 5 bases removed from V and 3 bases from J, the gap between germline ends came to 9 bases. Germline values: CDR1 GTSNPN, CDR2 SVGIG (reference sequence). The length of the CDR3 is 12 residues.

For the CDR3, the DNA is TGTGCCAGCAGCCCCATCAGGGGGGGTGCTTTGAATGAGCAGTTCTTC. It encodes CASSPIRGGALNEQFF. The rearrangement uses TRBV11-2 and TRBJ2-1; the D gene could be TRBD1 or TRBD2 (7 bases each). The CDR3 runs to 16 residues. V lost 5 bases to trimming and J lost 7 bases, with 21 bases between them. Germline V gene data show CDR1 as SGHAT and CDR2 as FQNNGV.